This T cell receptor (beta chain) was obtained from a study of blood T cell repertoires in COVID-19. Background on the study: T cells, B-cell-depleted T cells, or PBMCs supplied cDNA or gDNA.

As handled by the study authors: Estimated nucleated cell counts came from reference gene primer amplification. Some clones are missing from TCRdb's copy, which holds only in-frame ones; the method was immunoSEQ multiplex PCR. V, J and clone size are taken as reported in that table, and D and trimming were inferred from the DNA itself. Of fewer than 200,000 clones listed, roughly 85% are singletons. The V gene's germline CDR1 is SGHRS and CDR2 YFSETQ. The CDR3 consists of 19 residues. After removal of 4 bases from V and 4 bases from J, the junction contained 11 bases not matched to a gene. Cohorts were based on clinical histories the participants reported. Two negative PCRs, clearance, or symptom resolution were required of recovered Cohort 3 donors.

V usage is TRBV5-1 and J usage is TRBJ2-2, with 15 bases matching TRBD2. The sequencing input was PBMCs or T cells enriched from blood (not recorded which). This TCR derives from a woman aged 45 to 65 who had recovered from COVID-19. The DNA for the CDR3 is TGCGCCAGCAGCCCCCGGACTAGCGGGAGGGGAGATTTCACCGGGGAGCTGTTTTTT. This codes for CASSPRTSGRGDFTGELFF.